Presented here are 24 T cell receptor beta chains from one specimen sequenced in a study of regulatory T cells in long-lasting Graves disease. Time point specified: newly diagnosed GD, antithyroid drugs for less than 3 months. Making the TCR library involved RNA that had been extracted from PBMCs. Construction of the TCR beta libraries employed iRepertoire HTBI primers in conjunction with Arm-PCR of CDR3 regions. TCRdb re-called the multiplex PCR reads through MiXCR, storing one row per CDR3 protein. The sample consists of 680,000 or so distinct CDR3 sequences, less than 20% of them appearing once. Separately, the same data were catalogued under a study of T cells in Graves' hyperthyroidism and ophthalmopathy.

Here the sequenced sample was peripheral blood mononuclear cells (PBMCs), taken at new diagnosis, from a patient treated with antithyroid drugs. All receptors derive from a woman in her thirties with Graves disease.

Of note for this clonotype: The junction shows a germline mismatch at one end, possibly a read error. This chain links TRBV13 with TRBJ2-3; D gene ambiguous. Germline V gives CDR1 PRHDT, CDR2 FYEKMQ (reference sequence). The CDR3 length is 15 residues. CDR3 region: CASSVGLVSTDTQYF. In nucleotides, the CDR3 is TGTGCCAGCAGCGTAGGTCTTGTCTCCACAGATACGCAGTATTTT.

The table lists this clonotype with many counts. The CDR3 bases are TGTGCCAGCATTTTACCCTGGAACACTGAAGCTTTCTTT. This gives the protein CASILPWNTEAFF. The V call is TRBV6-1, the J call TRBJ1-1; no clear D gene. Germline assignment: CDR1 MNHNS and CDR2 SASEGT. V was trimmed by 7 bases and J by 1 base, leaving 10 bases between them. This CDR3 contains 13 residues.

V and J are TRBV20-1 and TRBJ2-7; TRBD2 might be the D (5 bases). CDR3 size: 14 residues. Germline loops: CDR1 DFQATT, CDR2 SNEGSKA (reference sequence). Trimming stripped 4 bases from V and 1 base from J, with 14 bases between. CDR3 sequence (DNA): TGCAGTGCTATTCGGGGAACTAGTTCCTACGAGCAGTACTTC. Translating it yields CSAIRGTSSYEQYF.

CDR3: CASRGGGLAGIPTDTQYF. As DNA, the CDR3 is TGTGCCAGCAGAGGAGGGGGACTAGCGGGTATTCCCACAGATACGCAGTATTTT. The V gene is TRBV5-4, the J gene TRBJ2-3; 12 bases are shared with TRBD2. The CDR3 spans 18 residues. V trimming: 5 bases; J trimming: 2 bases; junction bases outside the gene matches: 12. The germline gives CDR1 SGHNT, CDR2 YYREEE (reference sequence). The whole variable domain, remainder taken from reference TRBV5-4 and TRBJ2-3, is ETGVTQSPTHLIKTRGQQVTLRCSSQSGHNTVSWYQQALGQGPQFIFQYYREEENGRGNFPPRFSGLQFPNYSSELNVNALELDDSALYLCASRGGGLAGIPTDTQYFGPGTRLTVL.

Many counts were recorded for this clonotype. This chain connects TRBV6-2 or TRBV6-3 to TRBJ1-2; D unresolved. V was shortened by 6 bases and J by 7 bases, with 18 bases between the two germline ends. The CDR3 has 14 residues. Looked up from germline, CDR1 is MNHEY and CDR2 is SVGEGT. This chain's CDR3 is CASSEQTTLGGYTF. In DNA, the CDR3 is TGTGCCAGCAGCGAGCAGACAACCTTGGGTGGCTACACCTTC.

This clonotype was seen repeatedly, ten times or more. The chain couples TRBV28 to TRBJ2-6, with a tentative D call TRBD2 (6 bases). Germline loops: CDR1 MDHEN, CDR2 SYDVKM. The CDR3 consists of 17 residues. V shed 3 bases and J shed 4 bases, with 16 bases lying between them. The CDR3 spells CASSFGWRGSGANVLTF. The CDR3 coding sequence is TGTGCCAGCAGTTTCGGGTGGAGGGGTTCAGGGGCCAACGTCCTGACTTTC. The variable domain in full, completed from reference TRBV28 and TRBJ2-6, reads DVKVTQSSRYLVKRTGEKVFLECVQDMDHENMFWYRQDPGLGLRLIYFSYDVKMKEKGDIPEGYSVSREKKERFSLILESASTNQTSMYLCASSFGWRGSGANVLTFGAGSRLTVL.

This clonotype was seen ten or more times. CDR3 sequence (DNA): TGTGCCAGCATGGGGACTAGCGGGAGTATGGAGACCCAGTACTTC. Translation: CASMGTSGSMETQYF. The chain recombines TRBV2 with TRBJ2-5, with 14 nucleotides matching TRBD2. J lost 5 bases, V lost 7 bases, and 6 bases had no gene match. The CDR3 length is 15 residues. From germline, CDR1 is SNHLY and CDR2 FYNNEI.

The table lists this clonotype with a few counts. The chain recombines TRBV5-6 with TRBJ2-5; D assignment may be TRBD1 or TRBD2 (5 bases each). The V end lost 6 bases, the J end lost 3 bases, and 15 bases lay between the germline ends. The CDR3 has 14 amino acids. Germline CDR1 and CDR2: SGHDT and YYEEEE. CDR3 coding DNA: TGTGCCAGCATCCTTTGGCGAGGGGAAGAGACCCAGTACTTC. This sequence encodes CASILWRGEETQYF.

This clonotype was seen at least ten times. The chain combines TRBV28 with TRBJ2-7; D unresolved. Trimming removed 3 bases from V and 2 bases from J, with 8 bases in between. This CDR3 region has 13 residues. CDR1 is MDHEN, CDR2 SYDVKM, per germline. The CDR3 reads CASSFTATYEQYF. CDR3 bases: TGTGCCAGCAGTTTTACTGCCACCTACGAGCAGTACTTC.

This clonotype was seen ten or more times. The J gene is TRBJ2-7, the V gene TRBV28; 9 bases map to TRBD1. CDR3 length equals 13 residues. The V and J ends lost 8 bases and 6 bases, in that order; junction bases with no gene match: 8. CDR1 and CDR2 (germline): MDHEN, SYDVKM. CDR3 sequence reads: CASGDRVQAEQYF. DNA of the CDR3: TGTGCCAGCGGGGACAGGGTACAAGCCGAGCAGTACTTC.

This clonotype was seen a handful of times. This rearrangement joins TRBV24-1 to TRBJ2-3; perhaps TRBD2 as D (8 bases). The germline gives CDR1 KGHDR, CDR2 SFDVKD. V was cut by 10 bases and J by 4 bases, with 20 bases left in between. This CDR3 contains 15 residues. As DNA, the CDR3 is TGTGCCACTACAGGGGCAGAAGCGGGAGCAGATACGCAGTATTTT. Its translation: CATTGAEAGADTQYF.

This clonotype was detected only a few times. The J gene is TRBJ2-1, the V gene TRBV18; TRBD2 is a possible D gene (6 bases). With the DNA end fitting TRBJ2-5 better, the J assignment may be wrong. CDR3 size: 14 residues. Germline V gene sequence: CDR1 KGHSH, CDR2 LQKENI. The CDR3 region is CASSPNREQETQYF. As DNA, the CDR3 is TGTGCCAGCTCACCAAACCGGGAGCAAGAGACCCAGTACTTC.

The chain uses TRBV4-2 and TRBJ2-7; 7 bases agree with TRBD1. V lost 5 bases to trimming and J lost 5 bases; unmatched junction nucleotides: 9. The germline V gene has CDR1 LGHNA and CDR2 YNFKEQ. The CDR3 spans 14 residues. CDR3 residues: CASSFDRAFNEQYF. The CDR3 coding sequence is TGTGCCAGCAGCTTTGACAGGGCTTTCAACGAGCAGTACTTC.

This clonotype was counted at least ten times. The chain carries TRBV11-2 and TRBJ1-4; 8 bases align to TRBD1. This CDR3 is 15 amino acids long. Germline assignment: CDR1 SGHAT and CDR2 FQNNGV. Trimming removed 4 bases from V and 7 bases from J; junction bases left unmatched: 8. CDR3 protein: CASSSNGQGGEKLFF. The CDR3 DNA reads as TGTGCCAGCAGCTCGAACGGACAGGGAGGTGAAAAACTGTTTTTT.

This clonotype was detected only a few times. In nucleotides, the CDR3 is TGTGCCACCAGCAAAGGTTTGGACACCGGGGAGCTGTTTTTT. Protein sequence: CATSKGLDTGELFF. The chain uses TRBV15 and TRBJ2-2; no firm D call. CDR3 size: 14 residues. CDR1 is LNHNV and CDR2 is YYDKDF in the germline V gene (reference sequence). V was cut by 4 bases and J by 3 bases, with 9 bases left in between.

This clonotype occurred a few times. The V gene is TRBV6-2 or TRBV6-3, the J gene TRBJ2-3; D call uncertain. Germline CDR1 MNHEY, CDR2 SVGEGT. CDR3 size: 14 residues. V shed 7 bases and J shed 3 bases, with 14 bases lying between them. The CDR3 sequence is CASNPHMWTDTQYF. CDR3 nucleotide sequence: TGTGCCAGCAACCCTCATATGTGGACAGATACGCAGTATTTT.

The gene calls are TRBV5-8 and TRBJ2-1; 9 nucleotides align to TRBD2. CDR1 SGHTS and CDR2 YDEGEE come from the germline V gene. This CDR3 spans 17 amino acids. V lost 2 bases and J lost 1; bases outside the gene matches: 7. CDR3 amino acids: CASSFLLTSGSYNEQFF. The CDR3 nucleotides are TGTGCCAGCAGCTTTCTCCTGACTAGCGGATCCTACAATGAGCAGTTCTTC. Using reference TRBV5-8 and TRBJ2-1 for the parts outside the CDR3, the full variable domain is EAGVTQSPTHLIKTRGQQATLRCSPISGHTSVYWYQQALGLGLQFLLWYDEGEERNRGNFPPRFSGRQFPNYSSELNVNALELEDSALYLCASSFLLTSGSYNEQFFGPGTRLTVL.

At least ten counts were recorded for this clonotype. The rearrangement uses TRBV27 and TRBJ2-7, with 10 bases lining up with TRBD1. CDR1 is MNHEY, CDR2 SMNVEV, per germline (reference sequence). The J segment lost 3 bases and the V segment lost 5 bases, leaving 7 bases of the junction unmatched. This CDR3 region has 15 residues. The CDR3: CASSTLGQGLYEQYF. The CDR3, as DNA: TGTGCCAGCAGTACCCTGGGACAGGGGCTCTACGAGCAGTACTTC.

The chain couples TRBV27 to TRBJ2-1; the match to TRBD2 covers 12 bases. This CDR3 has 19 residues. Germline CDR1 is MNHEY and CDR2 is SMNVEV (reference sequence). Losses at the gene ends were 0 bases for V and 8 bases for J; bases not matched to a gene: 14. CDR3 in amino acids: CASSLSDLRLAGVGDEQFF. In nucleotides, the CDR3 is TGTGCCAGCAGTTTATCCGACCTGCGACTAGCGGGGGTGGGGGATGAGCAGTTCTTC.

This clonotype was counted at least ten times. The rearrangement joins TRBV28 to TRBJ1-6; 8 positions match TRBD1. Trimming cost V 4 bases and J 10 bases; bases outside gene matches: 9. CDR3 size: 15 residues. Germline-derived CDR1 and CDR2 are MDHEN and SYDVKM. The CDR3 sequence: CASSSLQGAGSPLHF. As DNA, the CDR3 is TGTGCCAGCAGTTCCCTCCAGGGGGCAGGGTCACCCCTCCACTTT. Looking up the rest from reference TRBV28 and TRBJ1-6 gives the full variable domain: DVKVTQSSRYLVKRTGEKVFLECVQDMDHENMFWYRQDPGLGLRLIYFSYDVKMKEKGDIPEGYSVSREKKERFSLILESASTNQTSMYLCASSSLQGAGSPLHFGNGTRLTVT.

This clonotype was counted ten times or more. The chain carries TRBV7-9 and TRBJ1-1, with D possibly being TRBD1 (5 bases). V lost 5 bases and J lost 0, with 10 bases in between. This CDR3 region has 14 residues. The germline CDR1 and CDR2 sequences are SEHNR and FQNEAQ (reference sequence). The CDR3 nucleotides read TGTGCCAGCAGCCCGGACACCCTGAACACTGAAGCTTTCTTT. This codes for CASSPDTLNTEAFF.

In this sample, this clonotype turned up many times. The chain combines TRBV30 with TRBJ1-1; D remains ambiguous. The CDR3 consists of 12 residues. Trimming took 1 base from V and 4 from J, leaving 7 bases between them. Per germline, CDR1 GTSNPN and CDR2 SVGIG (reference sequence). Here the CDR3 DNA reads TGTGCCTGGAGTGCCAGATCCACTGAAGCTTTCTTT. Translated, it gives CAWSARSTEAFF. Supplemented by reference TRBV30 and TRBJ1-1, the full variable domain reads SQTIHQWPATLVQPVGSPLSLECTVEGTSNPNLYWYRQAAGRGLQLLFYSVGIGQISSEVPQNLSASRPQDRQFILSSKKLLLSDSGFYLCAWSARSTEAFFGQGTRLTVV.

This chain connects TRBV5-1 to TRBJ2-3, with TRBD1 as a possible D gene (5 bases). V was clipped by 6 bases and J by 6 bases, with 14 bases between them. The CDR3 has 13 residues. Germline V gene sequence: CDR1 SGHRS, CDR2 YFSETQ. Here the CDR3 reads CASIPLSGDTQYF. The CDR3 DNA follows: TGCGCCAGCATCCCCCTGTCAGGGGATACGCAGTATTTT.

The CDR3 DNA reads TGTGCCAGCAGCCCTACTCATACACAGGGCTCAGAGTACTTC. Translating it yields CASSPTHTQGSEYF. This chain uses TRBV3-1 with TRBJ2-7, with a tentative D call TRBD1 (6 bases). This CDR3 comprises 14 residues. V was shortened by 4 bases and J by 11 bases, with 21 bases between the two germline ends. The germline CDR1 and CDR2 sequences are LGHDT and YNNKEL (reference sequence).